Reported below is one T cell receptor (beta chain). V gave up 2 bases and J gave up 2 bases; unmatched junction bases: 3. This CDR3 comprises 14 residues. Germline values: CDR1 SGHRS, CDR2 YFSETQ. Original data processing: Scientists estimated how many nucleated cells there were by amplifying reference gene primers. The data were produced by immunoSEQ multiplex PCR, yet TCRdb's version contains in-frame clones alone and is incomplete. V, J and clone size reflect that table, while D and trimming were determined from the DNA. The repertoire holds 540,000 or so clones, approximately 88% seen once, with less than 9% in the top ten. This entry belongs to a study of blood T cell repertoires in COVID-19. Background on the study: Collection of acute and convalescent COVID-19 samples took place in the United States, Italy and Spain.

The chain combines TRBV5-1 with TRBJ2-5, with 7 nucleotides matching TRBD1. The receptor comes from a woman aged 50 to 65 with COVID-19, enrolled during active disease. The sample taken for sequencing was peripheral blood. The CDR3 is CASSFGTAQETQYF. The CDR3 region has the DNA TGCGCCAGCAGCTTCGGGACAGCACAAGAGACCCAGTACTTC.